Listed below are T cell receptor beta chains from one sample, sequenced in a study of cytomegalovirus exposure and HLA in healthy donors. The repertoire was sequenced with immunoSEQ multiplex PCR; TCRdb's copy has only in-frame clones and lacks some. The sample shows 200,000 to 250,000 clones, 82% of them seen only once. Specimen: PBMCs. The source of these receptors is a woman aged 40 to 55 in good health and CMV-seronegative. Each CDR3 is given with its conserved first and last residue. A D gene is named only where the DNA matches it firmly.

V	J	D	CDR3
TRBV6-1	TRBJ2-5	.	CASTLDRSPGETQYF
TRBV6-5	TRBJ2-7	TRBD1	CASSYSGQRYF
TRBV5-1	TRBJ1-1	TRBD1	CASSSFSLAGGPNTEAFF
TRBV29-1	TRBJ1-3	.	CSVAYSGNTIYF
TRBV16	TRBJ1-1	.	CASSQSGDPGDTEAFF
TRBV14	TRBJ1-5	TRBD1	CASSQSDRERSKPQHF
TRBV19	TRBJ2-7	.	CASSIVGGTYEQYF
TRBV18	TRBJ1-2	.	CASSPGGGHYGYTF
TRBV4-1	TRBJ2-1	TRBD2	CASKFSGTSDNEQFF
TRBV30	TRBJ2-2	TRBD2	CAWGSGGVNTGELFF
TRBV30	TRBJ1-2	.	CAWSVDIAYGYTF
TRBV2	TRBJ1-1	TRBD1	CASSYTGGLAFF
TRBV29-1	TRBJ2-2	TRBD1	CSVEGDRATGELFF
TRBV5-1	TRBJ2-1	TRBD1	CASSSGQGTYNEQFF
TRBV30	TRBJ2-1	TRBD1	CAWTKGQGAWNEQFF
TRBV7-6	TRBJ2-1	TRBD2	CASSLASSGVYNEQFF
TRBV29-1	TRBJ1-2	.	CSVADLSDYGYTF
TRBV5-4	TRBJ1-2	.	CASSLTGHGYTF
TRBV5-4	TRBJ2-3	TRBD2	CASSGWTSGAHAPVTDTQYF
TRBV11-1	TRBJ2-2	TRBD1	CASSLRTGGNTGELFF
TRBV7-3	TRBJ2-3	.	CASSLLRSPTDTQYF
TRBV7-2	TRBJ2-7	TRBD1	CASSWDRVREQYF
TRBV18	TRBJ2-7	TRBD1	CASTPTGGIYEQYF
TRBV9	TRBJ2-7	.	CASSVAGGPVYEQYF
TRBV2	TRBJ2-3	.	CATIPGLSTDTQYF
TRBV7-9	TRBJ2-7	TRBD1	CASSSPGQADYEQYF
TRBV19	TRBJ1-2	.	CASSPRATGDRYTF
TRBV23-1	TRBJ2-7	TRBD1	CASSQLTGESYEQYF
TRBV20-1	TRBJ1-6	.	CSAPLQGRVHF
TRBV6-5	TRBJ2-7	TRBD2	CASSPTSGGGEQYF
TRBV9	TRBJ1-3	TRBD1	CASSVGQGTNTIYF
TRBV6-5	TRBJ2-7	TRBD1	CASRLSRTGLTEQYF
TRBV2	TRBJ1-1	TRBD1	CASRLQGEAFF
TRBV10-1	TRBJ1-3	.	CASSSGIGGTIYF
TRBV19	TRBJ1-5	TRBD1	CASSTRQGNQPQHF
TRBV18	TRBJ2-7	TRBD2	CASSPRSGTSAYEQYF
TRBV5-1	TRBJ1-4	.	CASTFGDEKLFF
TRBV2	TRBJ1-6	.	CASKGMASPLHF
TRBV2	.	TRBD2	CASSELAGLTYEQYF
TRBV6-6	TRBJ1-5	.	CATRIINQPQHF
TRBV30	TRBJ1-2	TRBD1	CAWSVFPRTGEGGYTF
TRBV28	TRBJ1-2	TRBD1	CASSLLPGTGPQFGGYTF
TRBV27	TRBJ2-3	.	CASSIQATQYF
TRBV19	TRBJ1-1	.	CASTLSGTQNTEAFF